One sample yielded the 9 T cell receptor beta chains listed below, sequenced in a study of type 1 regulatory T cells. A single record per CDR3 protein comes from TCRdb applying MiXCR to the reads. Of 35,000 to 50,000 distinct CDR3 sequences in the sample, 12% were seen once. These TCRs are of unknown antigen specificity. The sequencing input was cultured non-Tr1 T cells, either the whole culture or a sorted T cell fraction (not recorded which). These receptors all stem from a human donor in good health.

This clonotype was recorded many times. The chain uses TRBV11-2 and TRBJ1-4, with 7 nucleotides matching TRBD1. This CDR3 comprises 14 residues. The V segment lost 8 bases and the J segment 5 bases; nucleotides outside the gene matches: 8. Germline-derived CDR1 and CDR2 are SGHAT and FQNNGV. Here the CDR3 DNA reads TGTGCCAGCTCGCGGGGACAGCTAAATGAAAAACTGTTTTTT. Its translation: CASSRGQLNEKLFF.

The rearrangement joins TRBV7-8 to TRBJ2-3; weak D call: TRBD1 (6 bases). V dropped 0 bases and J dropped 4 bases, with 23 bases sitting between them. Germline assignment: CDR1 SGHVS and CDR2 FQNEAQ. This CDR3 comprises 19 residues. CDR3 nucleotide sequence: TGTGCCAGCAGCTTAGCGATCGTTTTCTTAGGGGGAGCTGCAGATACGCAGTATTTT. Translation: CASSLAIVFLGGAADTQYF.

Remarks on this clonotype: The conserved closing phenylalanine or tryptophan is absent in this CDR3, likely reflecting a read error. This chain uses TRBV27 with TRBJ2-5; no reliable D call. This CDR3 has 14 residues. Germline loops: CDR1 MNHEY, CDR2 SMNVEV (reference sequence). V lost 6 bases, J lost 1 base, and 12 bases lay in between. The DNA of the CDR3 is TGTGCCAGCAGGGGCAGACCTTTCCAAGAGACCCAGTACCTC. Translated: CASRGRPFQETQYL.

This clonotype was picked up many times. V usage is TRBV20-1 and J usage is TRBJ2-1, with 7 bases lining up with TRBD1. The CDR3 is 14 amino acids. Germline CDR1 and CDR2: DFQATT and SNEGSKA (reference sequence). The V and J ends lost 4 bases and 0 bases, in that order; junction bases with no gene match: 3. CDR3 region: CSAMGQSSYNEQFF. Here the CDR3 DNA reads TGCAGTGCTATGGGACAGAGCTCCTACAATGAGCAGTTCTTC.

This clonotype appeared many times. This chain uses TRBV5-1 with TRBJ2-7, with 9 bases lining up with TRBD1. CDR3 length: 15 residues. Germline lookup yields CDR1 SGHRS and CDR2 YFSETQ. J lost 3 bases, V lost 3 bases, and 7 bases had no gene match. CDR3 bases: TGCGCCAGCAGCTCCGACGGGACAGGGTTCTACGAGCAGTACTTC. It yields the protein CASSSDGTGFYEQYF.

This clonotype was picked up many times. The rearrangement joins TRBV20-1 to TRBJ2-1; the D is unclear. V dropped 5 bases and J dropped 0 bases, with 14 bases sitting between them. This CDR3 comprises 15 residues. CDR1 and CDR2 from the germline V gene are DFQATT and SNEGSKA (reference sequence). CDR3 protein: CSAVWRRSSYNEQFF. CDR3 bases: TGCAGTGCTGTCTGGCGCCGTAGCTCCTACAATGAGCAGTTCTTC.

This clonotype has ten or more counts. The chain is built from TRBV7-2 and TRBJ2-3; TRBD2 aligns across 11 bases. CDR3 size: 16 residues. Germline values: CDR1 SGHTA, CDR2 FQGNSA. J gave up 3 bases and V 1 base, and 3 bases lay outside the gene matches. CDR3 DNA sequence: TGTGCCAGCAGCTTAGGCCCTAGCGGGAGGACAGATACGCAGTATTTT. The encoded protein is CASSLGPSGRTDTQYF.

The chain uses TRBV30 and TRBJ2-5, with D perhaps TRBD2 (6 bases). The CDR3 extends over 10 amino acids. V was trimmed by 7 bases and J by 4 bases, leaving 7 bases between them. The germline CDR1 and CDR2 sequences are GTSNPN and SVGIG (reference sequence). CDR3 DNA sequence: TGTGCCTTCGGGGGAGAGACCCAGTACTTC. Translation gives CAFGGETQYF.

This clonotype was counted ten times or more. The chain uses TRBV5-1 and TRBJ2-5; 7 bases fit TRBD2. The length of the CDR3 is 14 residues. After removal of 2 bases from V and 2 bases from J, the junction contained 3 bases not matched to a gene. CDR1 is SGHRS, CDR2 YFSETQ, per germline. CDR3 in amino acids: CASSLWGGQETQYF. The CDR3 DNA is TGCGCCAGCAGCTTATGGGGAGGGCAAGAGACCCAGTACTTC.